The following is a T cell receptor beta chain sequence with its context. Its antigen is unknown. The data originate from a study of cytomegalovirus exposure and HLA in healthy donors. The PCR used 60 Vbeta and 13 Jbeta primers. Sequenced by immunoSEQ multiplex PCR; TCRdb stores in-frame clones only, minus some. The table lists more than 85,000 clones, around 57% of them singletons. Findings and caveats of the study: Reports indicated that the classifier achieved high specificity and sensitivity in diagnosing cytomegalovirus status.

Trimming removed 1 base from V and 0 bases from J, with 13 bases in between. Germline V lookup: CDR1 SGHDN, CDR2 FVKESK. CDR3 length equals 16 residues. This rearrangement joins TRBV14 to TRBJ2-7; D remains unclear. The receptor's source is a human donor in good health. The source material was PBMCs. CDR3 bases: TGTGCCAGCAGCCAAGGTTCCGGGTTAAGCTCCTACGAGCAGTACTTC. Its translation is CASSQGSGLSSYEQYF.